This record looks at one TCR beta chain sequence and its context. The antigen remains undetermined. These data are taken from a study of shared clonotypes between healthy human individuals. Study in general: Donors had three CD4 naive, three CD4 memory, two CD8 naive and one CD8 memory plate apiece. Study results and limitations: Though the depth was large, rarefaction showed that sorted-subset sequencing was incomplete. Shared across a few donors were 4% to 6% of the naive CD4 clonotypes.

Data came from immunoSEQ multiplex PCR; TCRdb stores just in-frame clones and leaves some out. The sample lists about 710,000 clones, approximately 73% seen once, with 1.5% to 2% in the top ten. Germline CDR1 reads SGHTS; CDR2 reads YDEGEE. The CDR3 loop spans 15 amino acids. Losses at the gene ends were 5 bases for V and 5 bases for J; bases not matched to a gene: 10. This receptor was taken from a woman in her twenties or thirties in good health. The J gene is TRBJ2-5, the V gene TRBV5-8; 9 bases line up with TRBD2. Sequenced input: memory CD4+ T cells sorted from blood. Subset of the sample: CD45RA-negative fraction. CDR3 sequence: CASRGLAGKGETQYF. The CDR3 DNA follows: TGTGCCAGCAGAGGTCTAGCGGGAAAGGGGGAGACCCAGTACTTC.